Following are 27 T cell receptor beta chains from one sample sequenced in a study of shared clonotypes between healthy human individuals. Assay used: immunoSEQ multiplex PCR; TCRdb lists only in-frame clones, some missing. Among roughly 2.6 million clones listed, 90% to 95% were seen once. The specimen was naive CD4+ T cells sorted from blood. The subset is: CD45RA+ positively selected. The receptors were gathered from a young man in good health.

Regarding this clone: One junction end does not reproduce the germline sequence, and a read error may be involved. This chain joins TRBV7-7 and TRBJ2-5; 8 nucleotides align to TRBD1. Germline CDR1 SSHAT, CDR2 FNYEAQ (reference sequence). The CDR3 contains 14 residues. The CDR3 coding sequence is TGTGCTAGCAGCCTACGACAGGGGCGAGAGACCCAGTACTTC. It translates to CASSLRQGRETQYF.

As concerns this clone: Other DNA sequences within the sample encode an identical CDR3. The chain employs TRBV6-1 and TRBJ2-7; a weak D match, TRBD1 (5 bases). Germline V lookup: CDR1 MNHNS, CDR2 SASEGT. CDR3 length equals 12 residues. Trimming pared 7 bases from V and 4 bases from J, leaving 11 bases between. The CDR3: CASISQGYEQYF. In DNA, the CDR3 is TGTGCCAGCATAAGTCAGGGTTACGAGCAGTACTTC.

To note about this clone: This sample includes further DNA sequences coding for the same CDR3. This chain links TRBV18 with TRBJ2-5; TRBD2 matches at 7 bases. V was pared by 6 bases and J by 2 bases, with 3 bases of the junction left unmatched. The CDR3 is 13 residues long. From germline, CDR1 is KGHSH and CDR2 LQKENI. The CDR3 spells CASSPGGQETQYF. Here the CDR3 DNA reads TGTGCCAGCTCTCCGGGAGGTCAAGAGACCCAGTACTTC. Full variable domain (remainder filled in from reference TRBV18 and TRBJ2-5): NAGVMQNPRHLVRRRGQEARLRCSPMKGHSHVYWYRQLPEEGLKFMVYLQKENIIDESGMPKERFSAEFPKEGPSILRIQQVVRGDSAAYFCASSPGGQETQYFGPGTRLLVL.

This rearrangement joins TRBV18 to TRBJ1-5, with 11 bases that match TRBD1. The CDR3 runs 16 residues. The V segment lost 6 bases and the J segment 7 bases; nucleotides outside the gene matches: 11. Germline V gene data show CDR1 as KGHSH and CDR2 as LQKENI. This CDR3 is CASSPSSGQGGQPQHF. CDR3 bases: TGTGCCAGCTCCCCCTCTTCGGGACAGGGGGGCCAGCCCCAGCATTTT. The full variable domain, its missing parts supplied by reference TRBV18 and TRBJ1-5, is NAGVMQNPRHLVRRRGQEARLRCSPMKGHSHVYWYRQLPEEGLKFMVYLQKENIIDESGMPKERFSAEFPKEGPSILRIQQVVRGDSAAYFCASSPSSGQGGQPQHFGDGTRLSIL.

Worth noting for this clone: The sample carries other DNA sequences with the same CDR3. The chain links TRBV18 to TRBJ2-5; D unresolved. The CDR3 length is 12 residues. The V and J ends lost 6 bases and 4 bases respectively, with 9 bases between them. The germline CDR1 and CDR2 sequences are KGHSH and LQKENI. In DNA form, the CDR3 reads TGTGCCAGCTCCCCGGGTGGAGAGACCCAGTACTTC. Translation: CASSPGGETQYF.

This chain connects TRBV4-2 to TRBJ2-7, with TRBD1 as a possible D gene (5 bases). The germline V and J ends were trimmed by 4 bases and 2 bases, with 12 bases remaining between them. The CDR3 is 14 amino acids. Germline V gene data show CDR1 as LGHNA and CDR2 as YNFKEQ. The CDR3 sequence is CASSPLTATYEQYF. The CDR3 bases are TGTGCCAGCAGCCCTTTGACAGCGACCTACGAGCAGTACTTC.

The chain carries TRBV7-6 and TRBJ2-5; D gene unclear. This CDR3 is built from 13 residues. V lost 4 bases to trimming and J lost 5 bases, with 11 bases between them. Germline V CDR1 and CDR2: SGHVS, FNYEAQ. CDR3 protein: CASSSGPLETQYF. The CDR3 coding sequence is TGTGCCAGCAGCTCCGGGCCCCTCGAGACCCAGTACTTC.

This chain connects TRBV6-5 to TRBJ1-2; no reliable D call. CDR3 length: 12 amino acids. Germline V gives CDR1 MNHEY, CDR2 SVGAGI. Trimming shortened V by 8 bases and J by 1 base, and 8 bases separated the two germline ends. CDR3 bases: TGTGCCAGCGGACCGATTAACTATGGCTACACCTTC. As protein: CASGPINYGYTF.

As regards this clone: The same CDR3 arises from other DNA sequences in this sample as well. The rearrangement uses TRBV30 and TRBJ2-5; D may be TRBD1 (5 bases). CDR3 length: 11 residues. Germline CDR1 is GTSNPN and CDR2 is SVGIG (reference sequence). Trimming took off 3 bases at V and 5 bases at J, with 7 bases between the two ends. The CDR3 sequence: CAWSRVETQYF. As DNA, the CDR3 is TGTGCCTGGAGCAGGGTGGAGACCCAGTACTTC.

Comments on this clone: In the same sample, other DNA sequences code for this CDR3. V usage is TRBV5-1 and J usage is TRBJ2-2; unclear D gene. The CDR3 extends over 14 amino acids. Germline CDR1 reads SGHRS; CDR2 reads YFSETQ. Deletions cut 1 base from V and 2 bases from J, with 6 bases between. The DNA of the CDR3 is TGCGCCAGCAGCTTGACCACCAACACCGGGGAGCTGTTTTTT. Protein: CASSLTTNTGELFF. Supplemented by reference TRBV5-1 and TRBJ2-2, the full variable domain reads KAGVTQTPRYLIKTRGQQVTLSCSPISGHRSVSWYQQTPGQGLQFLFEYFSETQRNKGNFPGRFSGRQFSNSRSEMNVSTLELGDSALYLCASSLTTNTGELFFGEGSRLTVL.

The V gene is TRBV27, the J gene TRBJ1-3; the D is unclear. From germline, CDR1 is MNHEY and CDR2 SMNVEV (reference sequence). The CDR3 consists of 13 residues. V dropped 6 bases and J dropped 0 bases, with 6 bases sitting between them. CDR3 DNA: TGTGCCAGCAGGACTAGCTCTGGAAACACCATATATTTT. This encodes CASRTSSGNTIYF.

Regarding this clone: At one end, the junction sequence differs from germline, possibly due to a read error. The chain employs TRBV29-1 and TRBJ1-2; no reliable D call. CDR1 is SQVTM, CDR2 ANQGSEA, per germline. This CDR3 region has 13 residues. In nucleotides, the CDR3 is TGCAGTGTTGAGGATGGGAAAAGTTATGGCTACACCTTC. Encoded protein: CSVEDGKSYGYTF.

CDR3: CASSMTRGLYEQYF. The DNA of the CDR3 is TGTGCCAGCAGCATGACTAGGGGCTTGTACGAGCAGTACTTC. V and J are TRBV7-2 and TRBJ2-7; tentative D call: TRBD2 (6 bases). V dropped 5 bases and J dropped 4 bases, with 15 bases sitting between them. The CDR3 has 14 amino acids. CDR1 and CDR2 (germline): SGHTA, FQGNSA.

This sequence joins TRBV7-6 and TRBJ2-2; possibly TRBD1 for D (6 bases). CDR3 size: 14 residues. V dropped 3 bases and J dropped 4 bases, with 9 bases sitting between them. Germline CDR1 SGHVS, CDR2 FNYEAQ. CDR3 nucleotides: TGTGCCAGCAGCTTCCAGGGGAGCACCGGGGAGCTGTTTTTT. This translates into CASSFQGSTGELFF.

V gene TRBV28 combines with J gene TRBJ2-6; perhaps TRBD1 as D (5 bases). Germline V gives CDR1 MDHEN, CDR2 SYDVKM. This CDR3 has 16 amino acids. V lost 2 bases and J lost 2, with 10 bases in between. This CDR3 reads CASSLTQATGANVLTF. The CDR3 DNA is TGTGCCAGCAGTTTAACACAGGCTACTGGGGCCAACGTCCTGACTTTC.

The chain couples TRBV6-5 to TRBJ2-1; D is tentatively TRBD1 or TRBD2 (6 bases each). CDR1 MNHEY and CDR2 SVGAGI come from the germline V gene. Trimming cost V 6 bases and J 9 bases, with 18 bases left between them. The CDR3 sequence is 14 residues long. The DNA for the CDR3 is TGTGCCAGCAGGACCGCCGGGGGCGCGGGTGAGCAGTTCTTC. Translated, it gives CASRTAGGAGEQFF.

This chain uses TRBV19 with TRBJ2-2; TRBD1 matches at 7 bases. This CDR3 comprises 16 residues. CDR1 and CDR2 (germline): LNHDA, SQIVND (reference sequence). V gave up 6 bases and J gave up 4 bases; unmatched junction bases: 11. Here the CDR3 reads CASSFTGTATTGELFF. DNA of the CDR3: TGTGCCAGTAGCTTTACCGGGACAGCGACCACCGGGGAGCTGTTTTTT.

V and J are TRBV27 and TRBJ1-4, with TRBD1 matching 7 bases. This CDR3 comprises 15 residues. CDR1 MNHEY and CDR2 SMNVEV come from the germline V gene (reference sequence). V lost 6 bases to trimming and J lost 4 bases; unmatched junction nucleotides: 8. The CDR3 bases are TGTGCCAGCAGCAGGGGGGGCGCCCTTAATGAAAAACTGTTTTTT. This translates into CASSRGGALNEKLFF.

The genes are TRBV18 and TRBJ2-5; TRBD1 aligns across 8 bases. Germline V lookup: CDR1 KGHSH, CDR2 LQKENI. The length of the CDR3 is 15 residues. The V and J ends lost 3 bases and 2 bases, in that order; junction bases with no gene match: 5. CDR3 coding DNA: TGTGCCAGCTCACCTGAGAACAGGGGGCAAGAGACCCAGTACTTC. The encoded protein is CASSPENRGQETQYF.

The chain joins TRBV4-2 to TRBJ1-5; maybe TRBD1 (5 bases). The CDR3 has 16 residues. V lost 4 bases and J lost 5, with 18 bases in between. In germline, CDR1 is LGHNA, CDR2 YNFKEQ. The DNA of the CDR3 is TGTGCCAGCAGCCTTAACCGGGACCAGGGCGATCAGCCCCAGCATTTT. It specifies CASSLNRDQGDQPQHF.

This CDR3 reads CAISKTGGDFEKLFF. The CDR3 DNA reads TGTGCCATCAGCAAAACAGGGGGGGATTTTGAAAAACTGTTTTTT. The rearrangement links TRBV10-3 to TRBJ1-4; 8 bases fit TRBD1. The germline V gene has CDR1 ENHRY and CDR2 SYGVKD. The CDR3 is 15 residues long. The V segment lost 6 bases and the J segment 7 bases; nucleotides outside the gene matches: 10.

V is TRBV7-9 and J is TRBJ2-7; D might be TRBD2 (6 bases). CDR3 length: 13 residues. The V gene's germline CDR1 is SEHNR and CDR2 FQNEAQ (reference sequence). Trimming cost V 5 bases and J 3 bases, with 11 bases left between them. The CDR3 DNA reads TGTGCCAGCAGCGGCGGGGTTATCTACGAGCAGTACTTC. It encodes CASSGGVIYEQYF.

Worth noting for this clone: A junction end diverges from the germline sequence, so it may reflect a read error. The chain links TRBV7-2 to TRBJ2-4; possible D gene TRBD1, 6 bases. The CDR3 sequence is 16 residues long. Germline CDR1 is SGHTA and CDR2 is FQGNSA. The DNA for the CDR3 is TGTGCCAGCAGCTTCGAATTTGCAGGGGCCAGAAACATTCAGTACTTC. Protein: CASSFEFAGARNIQYF.

The chain is built from TRBV29-1 and TRBJ2-3; the D gene is possibly TRBD1 (6 bases). Per germline, CDR1 SQVTM and CDR2 ANQGSEA. The CDR3 consists of 13 residues. V was clipped by 3 bases and J by 6 bases, with 13 bases between them. In DNA form, the CDR3 reads TGCAGCGTTGAGGGCAGGGGCATGGATACGCAGTATTTT. Translating gives CSVEGRGMDTQYF.

The chain links TRBV5-3 to TRBJ2-5, with D tentatively TRBD1 (7 bases). TRBV5-3 is an ORF for which the function is uncertain. Trimming left V 1 base short and J 5 bases short, with 15 bases between. There are 15 residues in the CDR3. In DNA, the CDR3 is TGTGCCAGAAGCTTGATCGCCCAGGGGGGCGAGACCCAGTACTTC. Its translation is CARSLIAQGGETQYF.

The rearrangement uses TRBV7-3 and TRBJ2-5, with 10 nucleotides matching TRBD2. From germline, CDR1 is SGHTA and CDR2 FQGTGA. This CDR3 spans 17 amino acids. J was trimmed by 5 bases and V by 4 bases; bases with no gene match: 13. CDR3 bases: TGTGCCAGCAGCTCCCCCGAGGTAGCGGGGGGACAGGAGACCCAGTACTTC. Translation gives CASSSPEVAGGQETQYF.

The gene calls are TRBV2 and TRBJ1-4, with a weak D call TRBD1 (5 bases). The CDR3 spans 11 residues. Trimming took 8 bases from V and 12 from J, leaving 13 bases between them. The germline gives CDR1 SNHLY, CDR2 FYNNEI. CDR3 region: CASRTRAELFF. The CDR3 DNA reads TGTGCCAGCCGGACACGGGCTGAACTGTTTTTT.